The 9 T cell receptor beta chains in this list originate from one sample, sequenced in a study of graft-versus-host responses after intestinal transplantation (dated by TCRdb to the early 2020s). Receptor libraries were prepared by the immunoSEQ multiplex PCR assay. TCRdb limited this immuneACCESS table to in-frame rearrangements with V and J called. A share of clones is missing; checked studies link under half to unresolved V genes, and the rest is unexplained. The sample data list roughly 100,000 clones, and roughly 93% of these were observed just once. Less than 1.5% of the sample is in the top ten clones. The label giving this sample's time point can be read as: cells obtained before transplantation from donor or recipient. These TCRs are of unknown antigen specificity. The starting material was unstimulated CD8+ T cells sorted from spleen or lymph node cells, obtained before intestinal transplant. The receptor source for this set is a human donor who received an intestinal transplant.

This chain's CDR3 is CASSHQPGETQYF. The DNA for the CDR3 is TGTGCCAGCAGCCATCAACCCGGGGAGACCCAGTACTTC. The V call is TRBV14, the J call TRBJ2-5; D gene uncertain. CDR3 size: 13 residues. Deletions cut 3 bases from V and 5 bases from J, with 10 bases between. Germline lookup yields CDR1 SGHDN and CDR2 FVKESK.

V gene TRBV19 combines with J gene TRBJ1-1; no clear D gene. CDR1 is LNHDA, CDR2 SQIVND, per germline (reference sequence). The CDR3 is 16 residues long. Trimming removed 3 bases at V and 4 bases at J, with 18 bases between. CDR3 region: CASSIRGLGGSTEAFF. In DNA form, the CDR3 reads TGTGCCAGTAGTATCCGCGGACTAGGAGGGAGCACTGAAGCTTTCTTT.

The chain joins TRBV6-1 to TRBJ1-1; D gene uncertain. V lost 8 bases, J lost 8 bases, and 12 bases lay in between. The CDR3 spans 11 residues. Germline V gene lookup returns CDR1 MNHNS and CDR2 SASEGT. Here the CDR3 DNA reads TGTGCCAGCGAAACAGTAGCGGAAGCTTTCTTT. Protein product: CASETVAEAFF.

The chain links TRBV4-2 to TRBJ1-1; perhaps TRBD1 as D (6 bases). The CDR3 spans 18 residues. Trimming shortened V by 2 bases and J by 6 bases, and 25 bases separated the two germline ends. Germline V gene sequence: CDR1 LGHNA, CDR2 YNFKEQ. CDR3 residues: CASSQRQVGGGFEAEAFF. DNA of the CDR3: TGTGCCAGCAGCCAAAGACAGGTTGGGGGGGGTTTCGAGGCTGAAGCTTTCTTT.

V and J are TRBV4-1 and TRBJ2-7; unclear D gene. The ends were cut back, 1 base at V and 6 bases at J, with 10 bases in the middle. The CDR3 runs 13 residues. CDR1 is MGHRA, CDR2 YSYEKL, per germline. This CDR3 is CASSQGNSREQYF. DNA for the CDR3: TGCGCCAGCAGCCAAGGTAACAGCCGCGAGCAGTACTTC.

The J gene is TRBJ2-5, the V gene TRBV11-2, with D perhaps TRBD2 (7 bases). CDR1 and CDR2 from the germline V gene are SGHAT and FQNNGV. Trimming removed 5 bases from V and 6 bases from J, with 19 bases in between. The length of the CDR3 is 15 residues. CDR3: CASSAGGQVVQTQYF. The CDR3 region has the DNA TGTGCCAGCAGCGCCGGGGGGCAGGTGGTTCAGACCCAGTACTTC. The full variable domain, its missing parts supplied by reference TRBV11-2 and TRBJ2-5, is EAGVAQSPRYKIIEKRQSVAFWCNPISGHATLYWYQQILGQGPKLLIQFQNNGVVDDSQLPKDRFSAERLKGVDSTLKIQPAKLEDSAVYLCASSAGGQVVQTQYFGPGTRLLVL.

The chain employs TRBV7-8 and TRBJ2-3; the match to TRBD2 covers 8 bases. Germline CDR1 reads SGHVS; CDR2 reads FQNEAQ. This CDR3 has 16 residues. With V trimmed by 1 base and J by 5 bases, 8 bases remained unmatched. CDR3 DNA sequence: TGTGCCAGCAGCTTAGATTTGCGGGGGGCCGTAGATACGCAGTATTTT. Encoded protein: CASSLDLRGAVDTQYF.

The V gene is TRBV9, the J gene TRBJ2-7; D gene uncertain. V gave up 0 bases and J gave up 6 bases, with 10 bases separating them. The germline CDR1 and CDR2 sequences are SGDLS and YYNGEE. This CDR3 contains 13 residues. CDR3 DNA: TGTGCCAGCAGCGTAGGGTCTGGGTCCGAGCAGTACTTC. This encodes CASSVGSGSEQYF.

CDR3 in amino acids: CATLKTGDNSPLHF. The CDR3 DNA reads TGTGCCACCTTGAAGACAGGCGACAATTCACCCCTCCACTTT. This chain links TRBV2 with TRBJ1-6; perhaps TRBD1 as D (6 bases). Germline V gene lookup returns CDR1 SNHLY and CDR2 FYNNEI. The CDR3 covers 14 residues. Trimming cost V 10 bases and J 7 bases, with 17 bases left between them.